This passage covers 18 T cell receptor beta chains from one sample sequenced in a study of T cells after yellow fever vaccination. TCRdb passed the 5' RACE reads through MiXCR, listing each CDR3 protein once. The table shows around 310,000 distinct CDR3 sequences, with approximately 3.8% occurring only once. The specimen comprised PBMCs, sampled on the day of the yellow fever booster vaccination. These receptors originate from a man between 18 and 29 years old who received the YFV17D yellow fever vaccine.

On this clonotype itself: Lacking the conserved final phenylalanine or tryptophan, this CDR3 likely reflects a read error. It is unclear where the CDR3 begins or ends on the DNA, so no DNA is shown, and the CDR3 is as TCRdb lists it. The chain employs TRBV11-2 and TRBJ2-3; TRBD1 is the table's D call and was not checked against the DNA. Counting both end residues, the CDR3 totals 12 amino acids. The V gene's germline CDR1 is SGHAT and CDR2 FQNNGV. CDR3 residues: CASSLGWGAVGI.

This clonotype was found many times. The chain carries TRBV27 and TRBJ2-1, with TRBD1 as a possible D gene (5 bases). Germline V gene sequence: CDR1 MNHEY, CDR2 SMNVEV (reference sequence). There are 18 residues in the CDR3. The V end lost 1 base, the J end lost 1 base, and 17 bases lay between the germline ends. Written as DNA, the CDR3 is TGTGCCAGCAGTTTATACAGGATCGGTATTGATTCCTACAATGAGCAGTTCTTC. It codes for CASSLYRIGIDSYNEQFF.

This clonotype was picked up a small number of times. Here the CDR3 DNA reads TGTGCCACCGTTGACTACAATGAGCAGTTCTTC. This translates into CATVDYNEQFF. J is TRBJ2-1 and V is TRBV6-2 or TRBV6-3; D not resolved. Trimming cost V 10 bases and J 3 bases, with 7 bases left between them. This CDR3 has 11 amino acids. The germline V gene encodes CDR1 MNHEY and CDR2 SVGEGT.

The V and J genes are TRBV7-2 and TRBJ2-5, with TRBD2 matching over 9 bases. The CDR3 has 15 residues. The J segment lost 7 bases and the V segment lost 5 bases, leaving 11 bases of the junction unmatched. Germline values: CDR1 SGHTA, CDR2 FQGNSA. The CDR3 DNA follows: TGTGCCAGCAGCACCCTGGGGCTAGCGGGGACGACCCAGTACTTC. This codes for CASSTLGLAGTTQYF.

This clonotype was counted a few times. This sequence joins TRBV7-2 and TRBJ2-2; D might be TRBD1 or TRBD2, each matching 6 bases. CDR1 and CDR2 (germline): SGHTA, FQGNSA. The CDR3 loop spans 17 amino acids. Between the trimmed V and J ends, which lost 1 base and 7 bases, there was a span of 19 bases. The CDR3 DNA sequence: TGTGCCAGCAGCTTAGGGTTCTCGGGGGCAGGAATCGGGGAGCTGTTTTTT. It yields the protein CASSLGFSGAGIGELFF.

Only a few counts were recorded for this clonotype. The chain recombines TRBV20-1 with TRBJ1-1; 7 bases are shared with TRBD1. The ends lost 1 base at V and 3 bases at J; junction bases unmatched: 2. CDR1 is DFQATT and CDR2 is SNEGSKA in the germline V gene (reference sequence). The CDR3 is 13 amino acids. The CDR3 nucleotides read TGCAGTGCTAGAGGACAGGGTTACACTGAAGCTTTCTTT. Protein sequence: CSARGQGYTEAFF.

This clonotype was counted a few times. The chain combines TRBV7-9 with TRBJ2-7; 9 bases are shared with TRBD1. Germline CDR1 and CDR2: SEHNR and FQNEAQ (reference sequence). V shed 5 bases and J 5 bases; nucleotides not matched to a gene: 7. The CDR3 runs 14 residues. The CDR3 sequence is CASSLTGGTDEQYF. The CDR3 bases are TGTGCCAGCAGCCTGACAGGGGGAACCGACGAGCAGTACTTC.

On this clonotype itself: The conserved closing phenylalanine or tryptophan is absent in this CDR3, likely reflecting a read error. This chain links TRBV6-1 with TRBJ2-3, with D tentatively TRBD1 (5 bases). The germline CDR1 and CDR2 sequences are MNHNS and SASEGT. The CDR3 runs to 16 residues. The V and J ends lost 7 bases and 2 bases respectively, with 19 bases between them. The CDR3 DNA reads TGTGCCAGCACGGCGTATGGACACTCACCCACAGATACGCAGTATTCT. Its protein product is CASTAYGHSPTDTQYS.

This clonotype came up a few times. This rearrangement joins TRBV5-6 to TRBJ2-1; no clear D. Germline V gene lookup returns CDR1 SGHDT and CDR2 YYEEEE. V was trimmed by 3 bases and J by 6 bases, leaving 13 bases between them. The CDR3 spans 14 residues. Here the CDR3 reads CASSSYDTSNEQFF. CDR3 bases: TGTGCCAGCAGCTCCTATGACACCTCCAATGAGCAGTTCTTC. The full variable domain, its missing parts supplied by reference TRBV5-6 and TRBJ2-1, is DAGVTQSPTHLIKTRGQQVTLRCSPKSGHDTVSWYQQALGQGPQFIFQYYEEEERQRGNFPDRFSGHQFPNYSSELNVNALLLGDSALYLCASSSYDTSNEQFFGPGTRLTVL.

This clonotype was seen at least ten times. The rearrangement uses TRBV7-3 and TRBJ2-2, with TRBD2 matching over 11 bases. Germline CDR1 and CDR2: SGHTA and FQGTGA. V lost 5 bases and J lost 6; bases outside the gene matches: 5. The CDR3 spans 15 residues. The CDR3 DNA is TGTGCCAGCAGCCATAGCGGGGGGGCGTCCGGGGAGCTGTTTTTT. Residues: CASSHSGGASGELFF.

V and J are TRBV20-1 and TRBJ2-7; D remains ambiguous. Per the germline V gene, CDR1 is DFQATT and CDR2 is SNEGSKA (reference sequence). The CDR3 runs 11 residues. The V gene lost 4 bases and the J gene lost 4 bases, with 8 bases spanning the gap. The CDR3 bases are TGCAGTGCTAACAGCAGATACGAGCAGTACTTC. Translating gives CSANSRYEQYF.

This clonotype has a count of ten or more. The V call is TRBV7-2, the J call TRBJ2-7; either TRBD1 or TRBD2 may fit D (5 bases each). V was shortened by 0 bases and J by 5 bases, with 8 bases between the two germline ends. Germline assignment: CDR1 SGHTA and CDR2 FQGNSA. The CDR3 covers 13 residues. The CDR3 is CASSLAGAHEQYV. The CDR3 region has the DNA TGTGCCAGCAGCTTAGCCGGGGCCCACGAGCAGTACGTC.

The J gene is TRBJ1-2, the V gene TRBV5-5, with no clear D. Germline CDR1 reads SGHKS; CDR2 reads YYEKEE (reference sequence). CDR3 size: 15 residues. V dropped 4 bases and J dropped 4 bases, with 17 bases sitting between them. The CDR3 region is CASSLISDWSYGYTF. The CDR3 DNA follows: TGTGCCAGCAGCCTGATTAGTGATTGGAGCTATGGCTACACCTTC.

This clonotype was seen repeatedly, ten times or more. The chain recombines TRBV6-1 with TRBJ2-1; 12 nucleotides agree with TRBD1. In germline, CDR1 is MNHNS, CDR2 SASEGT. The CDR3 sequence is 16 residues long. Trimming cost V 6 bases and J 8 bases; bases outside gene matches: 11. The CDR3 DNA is TGTGCCAGCAGGGTCCCGGGACAGGGGGCGCGGGATGAGCAGTTCTTC. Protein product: CASRVPGQGARDEQFF.

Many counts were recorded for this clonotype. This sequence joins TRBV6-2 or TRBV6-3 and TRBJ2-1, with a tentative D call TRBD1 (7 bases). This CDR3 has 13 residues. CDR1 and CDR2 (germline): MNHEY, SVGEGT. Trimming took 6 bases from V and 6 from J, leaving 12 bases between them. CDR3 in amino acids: CASRTQGGNEQFF. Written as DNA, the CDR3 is TGTGCCAGCAGGACTCAGGGGGGCAATGAGCAGTTCTTC.

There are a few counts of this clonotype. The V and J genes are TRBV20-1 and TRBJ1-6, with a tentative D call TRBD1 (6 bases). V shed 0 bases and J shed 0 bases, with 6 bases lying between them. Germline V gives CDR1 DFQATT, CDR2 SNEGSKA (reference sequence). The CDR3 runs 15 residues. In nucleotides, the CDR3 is TGCAGTGCTAGAGACAGGGGCTCCTATAATTCACCCCTCCACTTT. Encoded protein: CSARDRGSYNSPLHF.

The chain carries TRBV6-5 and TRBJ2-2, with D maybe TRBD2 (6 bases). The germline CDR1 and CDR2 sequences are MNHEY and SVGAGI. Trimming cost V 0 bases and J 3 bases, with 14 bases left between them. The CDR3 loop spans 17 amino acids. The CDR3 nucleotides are TGTGCCAGCAGTTACTCGACCCGGGGGTGGGACACCGGGGAGCTGTTTTTT. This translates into CASSYSTRGWDTGELFF.

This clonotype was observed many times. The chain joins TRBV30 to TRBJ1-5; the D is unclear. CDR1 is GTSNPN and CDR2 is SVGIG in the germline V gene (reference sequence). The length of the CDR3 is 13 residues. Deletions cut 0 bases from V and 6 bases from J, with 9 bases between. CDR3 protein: CAWSVGRAQPQHF. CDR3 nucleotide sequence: TGTGCCTGGAGTGTCGGAAGGGCTCAGCCCCAGCATTTT.